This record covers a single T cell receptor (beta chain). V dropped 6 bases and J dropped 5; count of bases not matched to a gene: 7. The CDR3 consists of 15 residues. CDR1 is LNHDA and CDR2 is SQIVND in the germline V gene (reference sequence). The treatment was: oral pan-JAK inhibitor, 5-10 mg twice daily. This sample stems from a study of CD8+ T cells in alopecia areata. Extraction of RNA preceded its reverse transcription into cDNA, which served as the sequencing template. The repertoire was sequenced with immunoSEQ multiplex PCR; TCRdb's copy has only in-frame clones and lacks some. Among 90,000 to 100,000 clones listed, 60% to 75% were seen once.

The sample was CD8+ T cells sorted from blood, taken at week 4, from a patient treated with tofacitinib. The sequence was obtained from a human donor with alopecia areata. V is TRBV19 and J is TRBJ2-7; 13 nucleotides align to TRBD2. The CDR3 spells CASRETSGRIHEQYF. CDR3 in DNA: TGTGCCAGTAGAGAGACTAGCGGGAGGATCCACGAGCAGTACTTC.